This passage covers 3 T cell receptor beta chains from one sample sequenced in a study of blood T cell repertoires in COVID-19. Assay: immunoSEQ multiplex PCR; the TCRdb copy retains only in-frame clones and omits some. This sample has 120,000 or so clones, with 70% to 85% found just once. Sequenced input: peripheral blood. These receptor sequences come from a man between 45 and 60 years old with acute or convalescent COVID-19.

The V gene is TRBV15, the J gene TRBJ1-4; D gene unclear. The CDR3 length is 16 residues. Looked up from germline, CDR1 is LNHNV and CDR2 is YYDKDF (reference sequence). Trimming cost V 0 bases and J 0 bases, with 8 bases left between them. The CDR3 region is CATSRDRLPTNEKLFF. In DNA, the CDR3 is TGTGCCACCAGCAGAGATCGACTACCAACTAATGAAAAACTGTTTTTT. The full variable domain, in which reference TRBV15 and TRBJ1-4 provide the parts outside the CDR3, is DAMVIQNPRYQVTQFGKPVTLSCSQTLNHNVMYWYQQKSSQAPKLLFHYYDKDFNNEADTPDNFQSRRPNTSFCFLDIRSPGLGDTAMYLCATSRDRLPTNEKLFFGSGTQLSVL.

This rearrangement joins TRBV10-3 to TRBJ2-7, with a possible D match to TRBD1 (5 bases). Trimming took off 7 bases at V and 6 bases at J, with 13 bases between the two ends. CDR1 is ENHRY and CDR2 is SYGVKD in the germline V gene. There are 12 residues in the CDR3. The CDR3 DNA reads TGTGCCATCAAGGACACCCTTCGCGAGCAGTACTTC. Translation gives CAIKDTLREQYF.

The gene calls are TRBV28 and TRBJ2-5; tentative D call: TRBD2 (6 bases). The CDR3 covers 14 residues. Germline assignment: CDR1 MDHEN and CDR2 SYDVKM. Between the trimmed V and J ends, which lost 4 bases and 4 bases, there was a span of 13 bases. Here the CDR3 DNA reads TGTGCCAGCAGTTCCGCTGGGGGGAGAGAGACCCAGTACTTC. It is translated as CASSSAGGRETQYF.